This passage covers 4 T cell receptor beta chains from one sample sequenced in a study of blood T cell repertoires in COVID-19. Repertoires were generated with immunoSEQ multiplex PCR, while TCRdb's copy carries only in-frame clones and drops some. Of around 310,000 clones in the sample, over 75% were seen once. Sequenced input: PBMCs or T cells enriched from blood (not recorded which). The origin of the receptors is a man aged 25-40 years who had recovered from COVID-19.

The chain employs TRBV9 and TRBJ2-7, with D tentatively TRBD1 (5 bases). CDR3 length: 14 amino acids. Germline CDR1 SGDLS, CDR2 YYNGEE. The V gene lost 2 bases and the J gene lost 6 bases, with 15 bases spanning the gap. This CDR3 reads CASSVKQGASEQYF. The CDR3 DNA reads TGTGCCAGCAGCGTTAAGCAAGGGGCTTCCGAGCAGTACTTC.

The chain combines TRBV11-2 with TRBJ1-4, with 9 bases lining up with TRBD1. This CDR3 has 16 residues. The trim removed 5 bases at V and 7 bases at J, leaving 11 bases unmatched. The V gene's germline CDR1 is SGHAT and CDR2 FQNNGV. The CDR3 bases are TGTGCCAGCAGCCCAGGGACAGGGAGGGGTACTGAAAAACTGTTTTTT. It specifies CASSPGTGRGTEKLFF.

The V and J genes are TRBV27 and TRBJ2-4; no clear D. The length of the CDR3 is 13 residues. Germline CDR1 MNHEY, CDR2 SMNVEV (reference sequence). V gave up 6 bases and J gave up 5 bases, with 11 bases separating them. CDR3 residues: CASRYAQENIQYF. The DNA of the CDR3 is TGTGCCAGCAGATACGCCCAGGAAAACATTCAGTACTTC.

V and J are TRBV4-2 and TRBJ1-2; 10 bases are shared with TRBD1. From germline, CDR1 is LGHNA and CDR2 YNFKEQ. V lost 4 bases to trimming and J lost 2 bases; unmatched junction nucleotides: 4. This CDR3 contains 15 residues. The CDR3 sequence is CASSPGQGVNYGYTF. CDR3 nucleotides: TGTGCCAGCAGCCCCGGACAGGGGGTAAACTATGGCTACACCTTC.